Sequencing of this T cell receptor beta chain was carried out in a study of Ad26.COV2.S vaccination and SARS-CoV-2 variants. Across the study: Doses of Ad26.COV2.S were injected into muscle once or twice, 56 days apart.

Whole-study results and caveats: Post-vaccination spike-specific CD8+ and CD4+ T cell responses reportedly had substantial breadth. Vaccine and placebo recipients had comparable breadth of non-spike TCRs.

To note about this clone: Its matching antigen is unknown.

Sequenced by immunoSEQ multiplex PCR; TCRdb stores in-frame clones only, minus some. The sample includes 400,000 to 500,000 clones, 89% of them seen just once. Germline CDR1 and CDR2: MNHEY and SMNVEV (reference sequence). CDR3 length equals 15 residues. The V end was cut by 2 bases, the J end by 2 bases, with 13 bases between. The treatment here: about 20 received Ad26.COV2.S at low or high dose, single or two shots; 5 received placebo; per-sample allocation not given. Sample collection was performed on day 63 after the first vaccine or placebo injection. An adult of 18-55 years in Boston served as donor.

The chain has TRBV27 and TRBJ2-7; D ambiguous. The clonotype was recovered from a person aged 18-60 years who received the Ad26.COV2.S COVID-19 vaccine or a placebo. The material sequenced was peripheral blood, taken in a trial of Ad26.COV2.S vaccine versus placebo. As DNA, the CDR3 is TGTGCCAGCAGTTTAGATGGGCGCTCTCCCTACGAGCAGTACTTC. Residues: CASSLDGRSPYEQYF.